This T cell receptor (beta chain) was sequenced for a study of cytomegalovirus exposure and HLA in healthy donors. General study results and limits: Most TCRs appeared rarely, but some public TCRs recurred in many donors. Three chains tied to CMV proved CMV antigen-specific in vitro. Subsequent analysis of the 95 to 150 validation repertoires found a tendency for first-cohort TCR clusters to co-occur.

Of note for this clone: Its antigen remains unknown.

Produced via immunoSEQ multiplex PCR; TCRdb's table is partial and in-frame only. Altogether over 150,000 clones are present, roughly 86% being singletons, with the ten largest covering roughly 4.2%. The validation cohort, a group of over a hundred subjects, included the donors and was separate from the roughly 620-subject first cohort. Germline lookup yields CDR1 MNHNY and CDR2 SVGAGI (reference sequence). V was pared by 11 bases and J by 3 bases, with 5 bases between. This CDR3 comprises 9 residues. This clonotype originated in a man aged 18 to 29 in good health and CMV-seropositive. This chain connects TRBV6-6 to TRBJ2-7, with a possible D match to TRBD1 (5 bases). Input material: PBMCs. The CDR3, as DNA: TGTGCCGGACACTACGAGCAGTACTTC. Translated: CAGHYEQYF.